This passage covers 9 T cell receptor beta chains from one sample sequenced in a study of OX40 agonist ivuxolimab in advanced cancers. Data came from immunoSEQ multiplex PCR; TCRdb stores just in-frame clones and leaves some out. The table has some 64,000 clones, 83% seen once. The starting material was CD4+ or CD8+ T cells sorted from blood, obtained in a trial of the OX40 agonist ivuxolimab. The receptors derive from an adult with an advanced solid tumor such as melanoma, head and neck, liver or kidney cancer.

CDR3 sequence (DNA): TGTGCCAGCATCCACTCAGGGGGCGAGCAGTACTTC. It yields the protein CASIHSGGEQYF. V and J are TRBV6-5 and TRBJ2-7, with 7 bases fitting TRBD1. The CDR3 is 12 amino acids. Germline values: CDR1 MNHEY, CDR2 SVGAGI. V shed 7 bases and J 6 bases; nucleotides not matched to a gene: 6.

This chain joins TRBV7-3 and TRBJ2-2; D may match TRBD1 or TRBD2 (5 bases each). CDR3 length: 16 amino acids. CDR1 and CDR2 from the germline V gene are SGHTA and FQGTGA. V lost 6 bases, J lost 2 bases, and 16 bases lay in between. The CDR3 loop is CASRPTGTSNTGELFF. In DNA form, the CDR3 reads TGTGCCAGCAGACCAACCGGGACCTCCAACACCGGGGAGCTGTTTTTT.

This clone was counted a single time. The CDR3 region has the DNA TGTGCCAGCAGCTTAAGGGTGGGCGCTGAAAAACTGTTTTTT. Translating gives CASSLRVGAEKLFF. This chain connects TRBV7-8 to TRBJ1-4; D gene unclear. Trimming cost V 2 bases and J 7 bases, with 11 bases left between them. This CDR3 comprises 14 residues. CDR1 is SGHVS and CDR2 is FQNEAQ in the germline V gene. The full variable domain, rest sourced from reference TRBV7-8 and TRBJ1-4, is GAGVSQSPRYKVAKRGQDVALRCDPISGHVSLFWYQQALGQGPEFLTYFQNEAQLDKSGLPSDRFFAERPEGSVSTLKIQRTQQEDSAVYLCASSLRVGAEKLFFGSGTQLSVL.

The chain uses TRBV19 and TRBJ2-7; perhaps TRBD2 as D (7 bases). In germline, CDR1 is LNHDA, CDR2 SQIVND (reference sequence). This CDR3 contains 13 residues. V lost 5 bases to trimming and J lost 4 bases, with 12 bases between them. The CDR3 coding sequence is TGTGCCAGTAGTTCTGAGGGGGGGTACGAGCAGTACTTC. Protein product: CASSSEGGYEQYF. The full variable domain, completed using reference TRBV19 and TRBJ2-7, is DGGITQSPKYLFRKEGQNVTLSCEQNLNHDAMYWYRQDPGQGLRLIYYSQIVNDFQKGDIAEGYSVSREKKESFPLTVTSAQKNPTAFYLCASSSEGGYEQYFGPGTRLTVT.

As DNA, the CDR3 is TGTGCCAGCAGTCCAGGGACTAACCAAGAGACCCAGTACTTC. This translates into CASSPGTNQETQYF. The chain employs TRBV7-2 and TRBJ2-5; 7 positions agree with TRBD2. V lost 6 bases to trimming and J lost 0 bases; unmatched junction nucleotides: 4. The germline V gene encodes CDR1 SGHTA and CDR2 FQGNSA. This CDR3 region has 14 residues.

The chain has TRBV18 and TRBJ1-1; no firm D call. Germline V lookup: CDR1 KGHSH, CDR2 LQKENI. V lost 1 base and J lost 4, with 13 bases in between. There are 15 residues in the CDR3. The DNA for the CDR3 is TGTGCCAGCTCACCACTGCACGGTGTTCGCACTGAAGCTTTCTTT. Encoded protein: CASSPLHGVRTEAFF.

The chain couples TRBV5-6 to TRBJ1-2; D unresolved. The CDR3 runs to 14 residues. Germline V lookup: CDR1 SGHDT, CDR2 YYEEEE. Trimming stripped 1 base from V and 0 bases from J, with 7 bases between. Here the CDR3 reads CASSLSGPNYGYTF. In nucleotides, the CDR3 is TGTGCCAGCAGCTTGAGTGGGCCTAACTATGGCTACACCTTC.

This clone was detected a few times. This chain connects TRBV7-3 to TRBJ2-3; 8 positions agree with TRBD2. The CDR3 sequence is 13 residues long. Germline CDR1 is SGHTA and CDR2 is FQGTGA. V lost 10 bases, J lost 4 bases, and 7 bases stayed unmatched. In nucleotides, the CDR3 is TGTGCCACAGGAGCGGGGGCCGCAGATACGCAGTATTTT. Translated, it gives CATGAGAADTQYF.

This chain connects TRBV11-2 to TRBJ2-1; 12 nucleotides line up with TRBD2. The trim removed 5 bases at V and 4 bases at J, leaving 3 bases unmatched. The germline V gene has CDR1 SGHAT and CDR2 FQNNGV. CDR3 length: 15 residues. CDR3 DNA sequence: TGTGCCAGCAGCCCACTAGCGGGAGGTTACAATGAGCAGTTCTTC. Protein product: CASSPLAGGYNEQFF.